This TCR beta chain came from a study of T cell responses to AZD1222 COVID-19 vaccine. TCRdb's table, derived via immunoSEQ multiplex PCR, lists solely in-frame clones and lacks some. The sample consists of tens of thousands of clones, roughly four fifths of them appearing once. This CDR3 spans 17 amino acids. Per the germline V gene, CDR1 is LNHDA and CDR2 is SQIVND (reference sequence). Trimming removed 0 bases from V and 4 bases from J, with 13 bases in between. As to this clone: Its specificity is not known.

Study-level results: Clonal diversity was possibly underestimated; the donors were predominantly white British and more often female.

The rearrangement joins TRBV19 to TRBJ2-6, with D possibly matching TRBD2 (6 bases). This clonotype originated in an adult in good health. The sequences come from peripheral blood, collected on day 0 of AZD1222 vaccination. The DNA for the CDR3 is TGTGCCAGTAGTATAGAGGGGGGAGGATCCGGGGCCAACGTCCTGACTTTC. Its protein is CASSIEGGGSGANVLTF. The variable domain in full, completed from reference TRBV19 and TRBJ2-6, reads DGGITQSPKYLFRKEGQNVTLSCEQNLNHDAMYWYRQDPGQGLRLIYYSQIVNDFQKGDIAEGYSVSREKKESFPLTVTSAQKNPTAFYLCASSIEGGGSGANVLTFGAGSRLTVL.